The 10 T cell receptor beta chains in this list originate from one sample, sequenced in a study of blood T cell repertoires in COVID-19. Here immunoSEQ multiplex PCR was the method, and the copy in TCRdb shows in-frame clones only, minus some. The sample consists of approximately 350,000 clones, around 91% of them appearing once. Material: PBMCs or T cells enriched from blood (not recorded which). These receptors were obtained from a man between 18 and 29 years old who had recovered from COVID-19.

The CDR3 DNA sequence: TGTGCCAGCGGAGAGGCTTACAATGAGCAGTTCTTC. Translated: CASGEAYNEQFF. The chain uses TRBV19 and TRBJ2-1; D gene uncertain. V was cut by 9 bases and J by 4 bases, with 10 bases left in between. Per the germline V gene, CDR1 is LNHDA and CDR2 is SQIVND (reference sequence). The CDR3 sequence is 12 residues long.

This clone was seen a handful of times. The chain recombines TRBV20-1 with TRBJ1-1; the D gene is possibly TRBD1 (5 bases). The germline V and J ends were trimmed by 3 bases and 6 bases, with 17 bases remaining between them. Germline CDR1 and CDR2: DFQATT and SNEGSKA (reference sequence). The CDR3 runs to 14 residues. CDR3 bases: TGCAGTGCTAGTGGAGCAGGGTCAAGCTCTGAAGCTTTCTTT. Its protein is CSASGAGSSSEAFF.

The J gene is TRBJ2-5, the V gene TRBV19, with 11 bases identical to TRBD2. The CDR3 is made up of 16 amino acids. Trimming removed 5 bases from V and 1 base from J; junction bases left unmatched: 6. CDR1 and CDR2 from the germline V gene are LNHDA and SQIVND (reference sequence). CDR3 amino acids: CASSVSGTSGQETQYF. CDR3 nucleotide sequence: TGTGCCAGTAGTGTCTCCGGGACTAGCGGCCAAGAGACCCAGTACTTC.

CDR3 in DNA: TGTGCCAGCAGCCCCCCGGACAGGGGAGAGACCCAGTACTTC. Amino acid sequence: CASSPPDRGETQYF. This sequence joins TRBV5-4 and TRBJ2-5, with 9 bases lining up with TRBD1. Germline V gives CDR1 SGHNT, CDR2 YYREEE (reference sequence). The trim removed 4 bases at V and 4 bases at J, leaving 5 bases unmatched. The CDR3 is 14 residues long.

The J gene is TRBJ1-1, the V gene TRBV19; 8 bases line up with TRBD1. J lost 1 base, V lost 7 bases, and 11 bases had no gene match. Germline values: CDR1 LNHDA, CDR2 SQIVND (reference sequence). This CDR3 has 16 residues. The CDR3 nucleotides read TGTGCCAGTATGGGGGCCAGGGGGCAGGGGAACACTGAAGCTTTCTTT. The encoded protein is CASMGARGQGNTEAFF.

The gene calls are TRBV11-3 and TRBJ2-2; 10 bases map to TRBD2. Germline CDR1 is SGHNT and CDR2 is YENEEA. V gave up 2 bases and J gave up 7 bases; unmatched junction bases: 4. The CDR3 covers 15 residues. CDR3 sequence: CASSLSGGVVGELFF. For the CDR3, the DNA is TGTGCCAGCAGCTTAAGCGGGGGGGTTGTCGGGGAGCTGTTTTTT. Looking up the rest from reference TRBV11-3 and TRBJ2-2 gives the full variable domain: EAGVVQSPRYKIIEKKQPVAFWCNPISGHNTLYWYLQNLGQGPELLIRYENEEAVDDSQLPKDRFSAERLKGVDSTLKIQPAELGDSAVYLCASSLSGGVVGELFFGEGSRLTVL.

V and J are TRBV28 and TRBJ2-7; weak D call: TRBD1 (6 bases). Trimming took 8 bases from V and 2 from J, leaving 13 bases between them. This CDR3 region has 13 residues. CDR1 is MDHEN and CDR2 is SYDVKM in the germline V gene. The CDR3, as DNA: TGTGCCAGCCAAGGGGACAAGACCTACGAGCAGTACTTC. The encoded protein is CASQGDKTYEQYF.

This clone has a single count. The chain recombines TRBV25-1 with TRBJ2-3; 7 bases fit TRBD2. Germline V CDR1 and CDR2: MGHDK, SYGVNS. The trim removed 6 bases at V and 2 bases at J, leaving 8 bases unmatched. This CDR3 has 15 amino acids. In DNA, the CDR3 is TGTGCCAGCAGCGCGGTGGCGGGGGACACAGATACGCAGTATTTT. It is translated as CASSAVAGDTDTQYF. Full variable domain (remainder filled in from reference TRBV25-1 and TRBJ2-3): EADIYQTPRYLVIGTGKKITLECSQTMGHDKMYWYQQDPGMELHLIHYSYGVNSTEKGDLSSESTVSRIRTEHFPLTLESARPSHTSQYLCASSAVAGDTDTQYFGPGTRLTVL.

This chain joins TRBV4-2 and TRBJ2-4, with D perhaps matching TRBD1 (5 bases). The V end lost 2 bases, the J end lost 3 bases, and 17 bases lay between the germline ends. The V gene's germline CDR1 is LGHNA and CDR2 YNFKEQ. The CDR3 contains 17 residues. This CDR3 is CASSQQGYPTLKNIQYF. CDR3 bases: TGTGCCAGCAGCCAACAGGGTTACCCAACCCTCAAAAACATTCAGTACTTC.

The gene calls are TRBV4-1 and TRBJ1-1; possibly TRBD1 for D (5 bases). The CDR3 spans 15 residues. Trimming cost V 0 bases and J 5 bases, with 13 bases left between them. Germline CDR1 reads MGHRA; CDR2 reads YSYEKL. The CDR3 DNA follows: TGCGCCAGCAGCCAAGATCGCGGGGGGGGGACTGAAGCTTTCTTT. As protein: CASSQDRGGGTEAFF.